The 24 T cell receptor beta chains listed next were all sequenced from one sample in a study of T-cell memory formation after mild COVID-19. TCRdb analysed the 5' RACE reads with MiXCR anew, one entry per CDR3 protein. Among approximately 150,000 distinct CDR3 sequences listed, roughly 15% were seen once. Sequencing was performed on PBMCs or a T cell subset sorted from them (not recorded which). The receptors originated from an adult woman who had mild COVID-19 (a few samples of this study predate the infection). Cell type and time point are not known.

This clonotype appeared a few times. The V and J genes are TRBV12-3 or TRBV12-4 and TRBJ2-5; no definite D call. V gave up 6 bases and J gave up 5 bases, with 10 bases separating them. CDR3 length equals 12 residues. The CDR3 sequence: CASSSDGETQYF. The CDR3 DNA is TGTGCCAGCAGCTCAGACGGGGAGACCCAGTACTTC.

This clonotype was counted between two and nine times. V is TRBV2 and J is TRBJ2-3; perhaps TRBD2 as D (6 bases). Trimming took off 1 base at V and 0 bases at J, with 8 bases between the two ends. CDR3 length equals 15 residues. Germline-derived CDR1 and CDR2 are SNHLY and FYNNEI. CDR3 sequence: CASSEGRGSTDTQYF. The CDR3 bases are TGTGCCAGCAGTGAAGGCCGGGGGAGCACAGATACGCAGTATTTT.

The chain employs TRBV12-3 or TRBV12-4 and TRBJ1-2; D unresolved. This CDR3 is 12 amino acids long. V was cut by 1 base and J by 8 bases, with 8 bases left in between. The CDR3 DNA reads TGTGCCAGCAGTTTAGGGTTCGGGGGCTACACCTTC. It yields the protein CASSLGFGGYTF.

V is TRBV14 and J is TRBJ1-1; possibly TRBD1 for D (6 bases). With 3 bases removed from V and 0 bases from J, the gap between germline ends came to 8 bases. Germline V gene data show CDR1 as SGHDN and CDR2 as FVKESK. The CDR3 extends over 14 amino acids. The CDR3 is CASSQGDMNTEAFF. The DNA for the CDR3 is TGTGCCAGCAGCCAGGGGGACATGAACACTGAAGCTTTCTTT. Complete variable domain (other parts from reference TRBV14 and TRBJ1-1): EAGVTQFPSHSVIEKGQTVTLRCDPISGHDNLYWYRRVMGKEIKFLLHFVKESKQDESGMPNNRFLAERTGGTYSTLKVQPAELEDSGVYFCASSQGDMNTEAFFGQGTRLTVV.

The table lists this clonotype with a few counts. This chain uses TRBV29-1 with TRBJ2-7; TRBD1 matches at 9 bases. CDR1 is SQVTM, CDR2 ANQGSEA, per germline. Trimming took 6 bases from V and 2 from J; bases not matched to a gene: 8. CDR3 size: 14 residues. CDR3 nucleotide sequence: TGCAGCGTAGTGCTAGGGACAGGGACCTACGAGCAGTACTTC. This codes for CSVVLGTGTYEQYF.

The J gene is TRBJ2-3, the V gene TRBV5-5; 8 nucleotides agree with TRBD2. Germline lookup yields CDR1 SGHKS and CDR2 YYEKEE (reference sequence). CDR3 length equals 16 residues. Trimming cost V 1 base and J 5 bases; bases outside gene matches: 9. For the CDR3, the DNA is TGTGCCAGCAGCTTGATGCCGAGCGGGGGACAAGATACGCAGTATTTT. This codes for CASSLMPSGGQDTQYF.

The rearrangement uses TRBV20-1 and TRBJ2-7; maybe TRBD2 (6 bases). In germline, CDR1 is DFQATT, CDR2 SNEGSKA (reference sequence). V lost 5 bases to trimming and J lost 2 bases, with 16 bases between them. This CDR3 region has 14 residues. The DNA for the CDR3 is TGCAGTGCTGTGGGGCGGGATCGGACCTACGAGCAGTACTTC. Protein product: CSAVGRDRTYEQYF.

This clonotype appeared a few times. The rearrangement links TRBV6-2 or TRBV6-3 to TRBJ2-7, with 7 nucleotides matching TRBD2. This CDR3 has 13 residues. From germline, CDR1 is MNHEY and CDR2 SVGEGT. Trimming took 7 bases from V and 5 from J; bases not matched to a gene: 8. The CDR3 sequence is CASKAGVNHEQYF. For the CDR3, the DNA is TGTGCCAGCAAGGCGGGGGTAAATCACGAGCAGTACTTC.

This clonotype was recorded a few times. V and J are TRBV12-3 or TRBV12-4 and TRBJ2-3; 7 bases map to TRBD2. The CDR3 has 14 amino acids. Trimming took 7 bases from V and 3 from J; bases not matched to a gene: 7. The CDR3 here is CASTSDGRTDTQYF. CDR3 coding DNA: TGTGCCAGCACCTCTGACGGGAGGACAGATACGCAGTATTTT.

This chain links TRBV3-1 with TRBJ1-5; D gene uncertain. V was cut by 4 bases and J by 3 bases, with 10 bases left in between. The CDR3 loop spans 14 amino acids. CDR1 and CDR2 (germline): LGHDT, YNNKEL (reference sequence). The CDR3 here is CASSPGGFNQPQHF. CDR3 sequence (DNA): TGTGCCAGCAGCCCCGGCGGTTTCAATCAGCCCCAGCATTTT.

V usage is TRBV3-1 and J usage is TRBJ2-7, with 8 bases identical to TRBD2. Germline values: CDR1 LGHDT, CDR2 YNNKEL (reference sequence). The CDR3 has 15 amino acids. J was trimmed by 5 bases and V by 2 bases; bases with no gene match: 8. Here the CDR3 reads CASSQPGLVIDEQYF. The DNA for the CDR3 is TGTGCCAGCAGCCAACCGGGACTAGTGATTGACGAGCAGTACTTC.

V usage is TRBV6-5 and J usage is TRBJ2-2; D remains unclear. The CDR3 is made up of 13 amino acids. Germline loops: CDR1 MNHEY, CDR2 SVGAGI. V lost 0 bases to trimming and J lost 8 bases, with 7 bases between them. The CDR3 DNA reads as TGTGCCAGCAGTTACTCGAGTTATGGGGAGCTGTTTTTT. This sequence encodes CASSYSSYGELFF.

The chain recombines TRBV19 with TRBJ2-7; D is perhaps TRBD2 (6 bases). V dropped 7 bases and J dropped 2 bases, with 12 bases sitting between them. This CDR3 spans 13 amino acids. CDR1 and CDR2 from the germline V gene are LNHDA and SQIVND (reference sequence). In nucleotides, the CDR3 is TGTGCCAGTACCCCTCGGGGGACCTACGAGCAGTACTTC. Translated, it gives CASTPRGTYEQYF.

The chain combines TRBV4-2 with TRBJ1-2; 9 positions agree with TRBD1. V was pared by 2 bases and J by 8 bases, with 12 bases of the junction left unmatched. The CDR3 loop spans 16 amino acids. Germline loops: CDR1 LGHNA, CDR2 YNFKEQ. The CDR3 reads CASSQRRAQGAHGYTF. For the CDR3, the DNA is TGTGCCAGCAGCCAAAGACGCGCACAGGGGGCGCACGGCTACACCTTC.

This clonotype showed up just a few times. The rearrangement links TRBV7-9 to TRBJ2-3; 8 bases map to TRBD2. With V trimmed by 1 base and J by 5 bases, 5 bases remained unmatched. Germline V gene sequence: CDR1 SEHNR, CDR2 FQNEAQ (reference sequence). The CDR3 runs 15 residues. The CDR3 nucleotides are TGTGCCAGCAGCTTAGTGAGCGGGAGTCGAGATACGCAGTATTTT. Translation: CASSLVSGSRDTQYF. Complete variable domain (other parts from reference TRBV7-9 and TRBJ2-3): DTGVSQNPRHKITKRGQNVTFRCDPISEHNRLYWYRQTLGQGPEFLTYFQNEAQLEKSRLLSDRFSAERPKGSFSTLEIQRTEQGDSAMYLCASSLVSGSRDTQYFGPGTRLTVL.

This clonotype turned up a few times. This chain joins TRBV20-1 and TRBJ2-7; 7 bases agree with TRBD1. The CDR3 extends over 14 amino acids. V dropped 3 bases and J dropped 4; count of bases not matched to a gene: 9. Germline V gene lookup returns CDR1 DFQATT and CDR2 SNEGSKA (reference sequence). DNA of the CDR3: TGCAGTGCTAGGAGACAGGGAACCACATACGAGCAGTACTTC. Its protein product is CSARRQGTTYEQYF.

This sequence joins TRBV9 and TRBJ2-3, with 8 bases matching TRBD2. J gave up 3 bases and V 7 bases, and 7 bases lay outside the gene matches. Germline V gene lookup returns CDR1 SGDLS and CDR2 YYNGEE. This CDR3 spans 14 amino acids. In nucleotides, the CDR3 is TGTGCCAGCGCGCCGGGGGGGAGTACAGATACGCAGTATTTT. This codes for CASAPGGSTDTQYF.

This clonotype occurred many times. The chain has TRBV12-3 or TRBV12-4 and TRBJ2-1; 9 nucleotides align to TRBD2. V was pared by 1 base and J by 9 bases, with 7 bases of the junction left unmatched. The CDR3 sequence is 15 residues long. The CDR3 spells CASSLGRGGAGEQFF. In DNA form, the CDR3 reads TGTGCCAGCAGTTTAGGGCGCGGGGGGGCCGGTGAGCAGTTCTTC.

This clonotype was seen repeatedly, ten times or more. This rearrangement joins TRBV4-2 to TRBJ1-5; TRBD1 agrees at 8 bases. V was clipped by 2 bases and J by 7 bases; unmatched bases: 7. Germline lookup yields CDR1 LGHNA and CDR2 YNFKEQ. CDR3 length: 15 amino acids. The CDR3 DNA sequence: TGTGCCAGCAGCCAAACTGACAGGGGAAGACAGCCCCAGCATTTT. This encodes CASSQTDRGRQPQHF.

The V and J genes are TRBV14 and TRBJ2-1, with 7 nucleotides matching TRBD1. The CDR3 contains 14 residues. Trimming cost V 1 base and J 6 bases; bases outside gene matches: 3. Germline CDR1 SGHDN, CDR2 FVKESK. CDR3 coding DNA: TGTGCCAGCAGCCAAGGACAGGGTGTCAATGAGCAGTTCTTC. Its protein product is CASSQGQGVNEQFF.

In its sample, this clonotype was seen a few times. The rearrangement uses TRBV12-3 or TRBV12-4 and TRBJ2-3; D is unresolved. The CDR3 runs to 13 residues. Between the trimmed V and J ends, which lost 2 bases and 4 bases, there was a span of 7 bases. The CDR3 coding sequence is TGTGCCAGCAGTTTACTCGGACCAGATACGCAGTATTTT. This translates into CASSLLGPDTQYF.

This clonotype has more than one count but fewer than ten. V usage is TRBV11-2 and J usage is TRBJ2-7; tentatively, D is TRBD2 (6 bases). Germline lookup yields CDR1 SGHAT and CDR2 FQNNGV. The CDR3 spans 17 residues. Trimming stripped 1 base from V and 4 bases from J, with 20 bases between. The CDR3 reads CASSLAGIGTYPYEQYF. The CDR3 DNA follows: TGTGCCAGCAGCTTAGCAGGCATCGGGACTTATCCTTACGAGCAGTACTTC.

CDR3 in DNA: TGTGCCAGCAGCTTAGGGGCTAGAGTCGACGAGCAGTACTTC. It specifies CASSLGARVDEQYF. V is TRBV11-2 and J is TRBJ2-7; no firm D call. Germline CDR1 reads SGHAT; CDR2 reads FQNNGV. V dropped 1 base and J dropped 5 bases, with 12 bases sitting between them. This CDR3 is 14 amino acids long. The whole variable domain, filled in from reference TRBV11-2 and TRBJ2-7, reads EAGVAQSPRYKIIEKRQSVAFWCNPISGHATLYWYQQILGQGPKLLIQFQNNGVVDDSQLPKDRFSAERLKGVDSTLKIQPAKLEDSAVYLCASSLGARVDEQYFGPGTRLTVT.

This clonotype occurred a few times. CDR3 sequence (DNA): TGTGCCAGCAGCCATACAGGGGAGGCCCAGCATTTT. Translating it yields CASSHTGEAQHF. V and J are TRBV7-9 and TRBJ1-5; 7 nucleotides agree with TRBD1. The CDR3 is 12 residues long. The V and J ends lost 5 bases and 11 bases, in that order; junction bases with no gene match: 6. Germline loops: CDR1 SEHNR, CDR2 FQNEAQ (reference sequence).